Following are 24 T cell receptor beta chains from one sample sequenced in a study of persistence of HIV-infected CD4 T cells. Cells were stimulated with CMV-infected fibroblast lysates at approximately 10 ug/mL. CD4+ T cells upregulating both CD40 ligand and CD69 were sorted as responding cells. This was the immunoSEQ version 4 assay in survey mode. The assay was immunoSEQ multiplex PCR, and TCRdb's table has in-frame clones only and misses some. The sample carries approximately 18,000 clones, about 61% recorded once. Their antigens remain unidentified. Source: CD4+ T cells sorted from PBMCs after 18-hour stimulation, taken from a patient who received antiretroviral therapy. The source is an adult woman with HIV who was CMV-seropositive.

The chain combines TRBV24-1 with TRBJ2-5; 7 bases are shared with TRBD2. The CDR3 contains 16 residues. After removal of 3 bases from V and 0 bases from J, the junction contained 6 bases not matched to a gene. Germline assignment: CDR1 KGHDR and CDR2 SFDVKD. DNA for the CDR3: TGTGCCACCAGTGATCCCGGGGAGGGGAACCAAGAGACCCAGTACTTC. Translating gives CATSDPGEGNQETQYF.

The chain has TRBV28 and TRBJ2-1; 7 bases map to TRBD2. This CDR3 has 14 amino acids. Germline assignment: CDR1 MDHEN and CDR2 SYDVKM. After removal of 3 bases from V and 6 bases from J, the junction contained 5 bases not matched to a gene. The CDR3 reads CASSLEQRGNEQFF. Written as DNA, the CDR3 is TGTGCCAGCAGTTTGGAACAGCGGGGCAATGAGCAGTTCTTC.

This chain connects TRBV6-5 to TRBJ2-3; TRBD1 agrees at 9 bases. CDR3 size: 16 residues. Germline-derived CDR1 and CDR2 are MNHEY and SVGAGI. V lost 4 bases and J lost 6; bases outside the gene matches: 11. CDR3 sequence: CASSFPDRGSWDTQYF. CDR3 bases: TGTGCCAGCAGTTTTCCCGACAGGGGGAGTTGGGATACGCAGTATTTT.

CDR3 sequence reads: CASSLKPGTGGRVGELFF. Written as DNA, the CDR3 is TGTGCCAGCAGCCTCAAACCTGGGACAGGGGGCCGGGTCGGGGAGCTGTTTTTT. This chain connects TRBV4-2 to TRBJ2-2; 12 bases are shared with TRBD1. V lost 4 bases to trimming and J lost 7 bases; unmatched junction nucleotides: 13. The CDR3 spans 18 residues. The germline CDR1 and CDR2 sequences are LGHNA and YNFKEQ.

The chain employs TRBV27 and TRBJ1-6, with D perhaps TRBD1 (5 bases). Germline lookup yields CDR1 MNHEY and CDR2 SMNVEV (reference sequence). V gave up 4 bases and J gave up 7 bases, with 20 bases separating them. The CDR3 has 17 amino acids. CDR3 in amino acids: CASSSAGTGRENSPLHF. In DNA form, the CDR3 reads TGTGCCAGCAGTTCCGCAGGGACTGGAAGAGAGAATTCACCCCTCCACTTT.

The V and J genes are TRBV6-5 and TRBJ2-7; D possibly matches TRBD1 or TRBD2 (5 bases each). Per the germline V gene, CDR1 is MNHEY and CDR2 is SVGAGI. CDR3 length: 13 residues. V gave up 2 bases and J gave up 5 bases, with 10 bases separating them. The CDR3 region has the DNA TGTGCCAGCAGTTACCCAGGGAGTCACGAGCAGTACTTC. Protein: CASSYPGSHEQYF.

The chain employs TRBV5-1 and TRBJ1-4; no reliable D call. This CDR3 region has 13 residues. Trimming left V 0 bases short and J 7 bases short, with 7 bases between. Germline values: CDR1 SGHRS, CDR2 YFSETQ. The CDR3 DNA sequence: TGCGCCAGCAGCTTGGGTGGAGGTGAAAAACTGTTTTTT. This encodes CASSLGGGEKLFF.

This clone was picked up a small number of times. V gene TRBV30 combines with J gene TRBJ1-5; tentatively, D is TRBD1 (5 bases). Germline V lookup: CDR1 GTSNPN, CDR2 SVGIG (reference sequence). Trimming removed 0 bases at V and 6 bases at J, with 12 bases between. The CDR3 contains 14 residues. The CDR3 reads CAWSVRGGAQPQHF. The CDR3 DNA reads TGTGCCTGGAGTGTACGGGGAGGGGCTCAGCCCCAGCATTTT. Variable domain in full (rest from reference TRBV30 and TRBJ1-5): SQTIHQWPATLVQPVGSPLSLECTVEGTSNPNLYWYRQAAGRGLQLLFYSVGIGQISSEVPQNLSASRPQDRQFILSSKKLLLSDSGFYLCAWSVRGGAQPQHFGDGTRLSIL.

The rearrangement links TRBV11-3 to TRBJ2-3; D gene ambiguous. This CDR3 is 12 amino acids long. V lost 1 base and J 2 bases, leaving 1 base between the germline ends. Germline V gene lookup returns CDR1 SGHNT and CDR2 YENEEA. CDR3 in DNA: TGTGCCAGCAGCTTAGCCACAGATACGCAGTATTTT. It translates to CASSLATDTQYF.

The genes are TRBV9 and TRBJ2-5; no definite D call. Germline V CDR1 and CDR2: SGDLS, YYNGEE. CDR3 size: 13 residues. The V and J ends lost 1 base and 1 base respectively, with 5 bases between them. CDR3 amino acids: CASSVIGQETQYF. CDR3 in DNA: TGTGCCAGCAGCGTAATTGGCCAAGAGACCCAGTACTTC.

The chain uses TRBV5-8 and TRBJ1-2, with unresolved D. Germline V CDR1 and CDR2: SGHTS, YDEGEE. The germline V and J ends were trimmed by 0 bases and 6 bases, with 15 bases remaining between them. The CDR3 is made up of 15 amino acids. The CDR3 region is CASSLAGGKGDGYTF. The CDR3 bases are TGTGCCAGCAGCTTGGCCGGCGGGAAAGGCGATGGCTACACCTTC.

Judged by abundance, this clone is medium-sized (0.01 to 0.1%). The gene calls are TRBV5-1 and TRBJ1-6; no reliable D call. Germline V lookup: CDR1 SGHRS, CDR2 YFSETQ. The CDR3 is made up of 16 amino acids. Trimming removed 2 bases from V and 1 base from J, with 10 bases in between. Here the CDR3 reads CASSLGGRSYNSPLHF. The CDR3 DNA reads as TGCGCCAGCAGCTTAGGCGGGAGGTCCTATAATTCACCCCTCCACTTT.

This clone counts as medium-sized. CDR3 sequence (DNA): TGTGCCAGTAGTACCAGACAGTTGGAGTCTCAGCCCCAGCATTTT. It codes for CASSTRQLESQPQHF. The chain has TRBV19 and TRBJ1-5; maybe TRBD1 (5 bases). Germline V gives CDR1 LNHDA, CDR2 SQIVND (reference sequence). V gave up 4 bases and J gave up 6 bases, with 16 bases separating them. The CDR3 is 15 residues long.

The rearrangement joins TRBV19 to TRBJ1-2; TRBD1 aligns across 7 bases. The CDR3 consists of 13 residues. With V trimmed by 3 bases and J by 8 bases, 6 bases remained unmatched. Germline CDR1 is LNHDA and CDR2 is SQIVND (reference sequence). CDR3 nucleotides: TGTGCCAGTAGTATCCCCCAGGGGGGAGGCTACACCTTC. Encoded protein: CASSIPQGGGYTF.

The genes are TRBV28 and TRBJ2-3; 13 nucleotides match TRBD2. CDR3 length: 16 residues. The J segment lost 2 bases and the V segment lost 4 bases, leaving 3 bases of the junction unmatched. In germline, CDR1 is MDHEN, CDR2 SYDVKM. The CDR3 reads CASSWGLAGNTDTQYF. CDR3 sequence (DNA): TGTGCCAGCAGTTGGGGACTAGCGGGGAACACAGATACGCAGTATTTT.

The CDR3 DNA reads as TGTGCCAGCAGTGACGGACATTTGAACACTGAAGCTTTCTTT. Translated, it gives CASSDGHLNTEAFF. The gene calls are TRBV5-4 and TRBJ1-1, with D maybe TRBD1 (5 bases). This CDR3 has 14 amino acids. CDR1 is SGHNT and CDR2 is YYREEE in the germline V gene (reference sequence). V lost 5 bases and J lost 0, with 11 bases in between.

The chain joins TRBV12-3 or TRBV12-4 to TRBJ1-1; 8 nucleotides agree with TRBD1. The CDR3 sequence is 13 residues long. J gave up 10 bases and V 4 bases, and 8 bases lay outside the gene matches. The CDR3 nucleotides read TGTGCCAGCAGTTGGACAACAGGGGGAGCAGCTTTCTTT. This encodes CASSWTTGGAAFF.

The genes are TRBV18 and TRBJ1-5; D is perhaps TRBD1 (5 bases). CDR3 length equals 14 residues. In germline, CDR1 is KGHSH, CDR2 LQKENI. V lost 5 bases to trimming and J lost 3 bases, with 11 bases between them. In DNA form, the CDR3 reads TGTGCCAGCTCAGCCGGGACGGTCAATCAGCCCCAGCATTTT. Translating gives CASSAGTVNQPQHF. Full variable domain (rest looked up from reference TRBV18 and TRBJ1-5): NAGVMQNPRHLVRRRGQEARLRCSPMKGHSHVYWYRQLPEEGLKFMVYLQKENIIDESGMPKERFSAEFPKEGPSILRIQQVVRGDSAAYFCASSAGTVNQPQHFGDGTRLSIL.

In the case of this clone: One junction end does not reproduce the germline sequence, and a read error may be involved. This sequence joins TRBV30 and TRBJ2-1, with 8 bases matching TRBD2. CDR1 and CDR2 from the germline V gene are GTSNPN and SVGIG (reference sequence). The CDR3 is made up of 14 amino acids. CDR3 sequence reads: CAWSVSSGPQREVF. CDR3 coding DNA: TGTGCCTGGAGTGTCTCTAGCGGGCCCCAAAGGGAAGTCTTC.

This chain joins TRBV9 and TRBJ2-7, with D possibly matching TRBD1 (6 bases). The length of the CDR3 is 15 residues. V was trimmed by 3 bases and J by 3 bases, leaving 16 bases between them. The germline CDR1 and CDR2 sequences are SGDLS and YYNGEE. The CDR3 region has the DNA TGTGCCAGCAGCGCAGAGCTGGGACACATCTACGAGCAGTACTTC. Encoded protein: CASSAELGHIYEQYF.

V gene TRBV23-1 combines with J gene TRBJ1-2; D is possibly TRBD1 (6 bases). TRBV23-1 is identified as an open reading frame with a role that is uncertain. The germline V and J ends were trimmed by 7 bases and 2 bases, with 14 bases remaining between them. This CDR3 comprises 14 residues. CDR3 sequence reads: CASTPLQGNYGYTF. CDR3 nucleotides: TGCGCCAGCACTCCCTTACAGGGCAACTATGGCTACACCTTC.

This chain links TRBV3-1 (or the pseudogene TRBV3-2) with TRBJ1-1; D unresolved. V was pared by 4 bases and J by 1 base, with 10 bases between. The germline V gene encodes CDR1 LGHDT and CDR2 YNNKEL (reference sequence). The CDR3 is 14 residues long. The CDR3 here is CASSRQTANTEAFF. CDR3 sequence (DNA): TGTGCCAGCAGCCGCCAGACCGCGAACACTGAAGCTTTCTTT.

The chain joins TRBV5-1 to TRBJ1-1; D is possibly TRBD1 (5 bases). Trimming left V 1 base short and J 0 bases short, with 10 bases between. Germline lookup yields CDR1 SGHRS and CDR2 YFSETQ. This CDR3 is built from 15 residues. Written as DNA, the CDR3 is TGCGCCAGCAGCTTGACGAGGGGAATGAACACTGAAGCTTTCTTT. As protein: CASSLTRGMNTEAFF.

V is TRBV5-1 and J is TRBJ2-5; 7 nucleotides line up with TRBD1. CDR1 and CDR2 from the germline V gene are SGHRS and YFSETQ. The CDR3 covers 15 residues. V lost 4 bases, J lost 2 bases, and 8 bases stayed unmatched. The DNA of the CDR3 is TGCGCCAGCAGCCCCGGGACAGTGGCGCAAGAGACCCAGTACTTC. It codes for CASSPGTVAQETQYF.